The next 19 T cell receptor beta chains were all read from a single sample in a study of blood T cell repertoires in COVID-19. Assay used: immunoSEQ multiplex PCR; TCRdb lists only in-frame clones, some missing. Among under 350,000 clones listed, approximately 84% were seen once. Sequencing input: PBMCs or T cells enriched from blood (not recorded which). These receptors all stem from a man aged 30-40 years who had recovered from COVID-19.

The chain links TRBV19 to TRBJ2-2; 9 positions match TRBD2. Germline trimming cut 7 bases from V and 4 bases from J; bases unmatched to any gene: 13. CDR1 is LNHDA and CDR2 is SQIVND in the germline V gene (reference sequence). CDR3 size: 17 residues. CDR3 residues: CASTPNGLAGLTGELFF. CDR3 nucleotide sequence: TGTGCCAGTACCCCAAACGGGCTAGCGGGGCTCACCGGGGAGCTGTTTTTT.

The J gene is TRBJ1-4, the V gene TRBV27; D possibly corresponds to TRBD1 (5 bases). CDR3 length equals 15 residues. Germline V gene lookup returns CDR1 MNHEY and CDR2 SMNVEV (reference sequence). Trimming took 6 bases from V and 2 from J, leaving 13 bases between them. The CDR3 nucleotides are TGTGCCAGCAGGACCAGGGAGGTCACTAATGAAAAACTGTTTTTT. Translation gives CASRTREVTNEKLFF.

CDR3 residues: CASSGSGQVQETQYF. CDR3 nucleotide sequence: TGTGCCAGCAGCGGAAGTGGACAGGTACAAGAGACCCAGTACTTC. The chain employs TRBV3-1 (or the pseudogene TRBV3-2) and TRBJ2-5; TRBD1 agrees at 7 bases. Germline V lookup: CDR1 LGHDT, CDR2 YNNKEL (reference sequence). The CDR3 sequence is 15 residues long. Trimming at V came to 5 bases and at J to 2 bases, leaving 8 bases not matched to a gene.

V and J are TRBV19 and TRBJ1-3; no clear D. The CDR3 totals 15 residues. Germline CDR1 reads LNHDA; CDR2 reads SQIVND (reference sequence). V shed 1 base and J shed 0 bases, with 7 bases lying between them. CDR3 coding DNA: TGTGCCAGTAGTATAGTCTCGGGCTCTGGAAACACCATATATTTT. Translation gives CASSIVSGSGNTIYF.

This chain connects TRBV24-1 to TRBJ1-2, with 9 bases identical to TRBD1. The CDR3 consists of 15 residues. Per the germline V gene, CDR1 is KGHDR and CDR2 is SFDVKD. Trimming cost V 4 bases and J 7 bases; bases outside gene matches: 9. The CDR3 DNA sequence: TGTGCCACCAGTGACCCCGGGACAGGGTTACCTGGCTACACCTTC. Amino acid sequence: CATSDPGTGLPGYTF.

J is TRBJ2-6 and V is TRBV3-1 (or the pseudogene TRBV3-2); D gene ambiguous. There are 16 residues in the CDR3. V was pared by 0 bases and J by 0 bases, with 6 bases between. Germline V lookup: CDR1 LGHDT, CDR2 YNNKEL (reference sequence). CDR3 loop: CASSQDLSSGANVLTF. CDR3 sequence (DNA): TGTGCCAGCAGCCAAGATCTAAGCTCTGGGGCCAACGTCCTGACTTTC.

Worth noting for this clone: This same CDR3 is encoded by further DNA sequences in the sample. CDR3 bases: TGTGCCAGCAGCCCGGGACAGGCGAACACTGAAGCTTTCTTT. As protein: CASSPGQANTEAFF. This chain links TRBV3-1 (or the pseudogene TRBV3-2) with TRBJ1-1, with 8 bases identical to TRBD1. V trimming: 4 bases; J trimming: 1 base; junction bases outside the gene matches: 2. The CDR3 is 14 residues long. CDR1 is LGHDT, CDR2 YNNKEL, per germline (reference sequence).

This clone has a single count. The V gene is TRBV30, the J gene TRBJ1-5, with no clear D. The length of the CDR3 is 13 residues. CDR1 GTSNPN and CDR2 SVGIG come from the germline V gene (reference sequence). Trimming removed 0 bases at V and 5 bases at J, with 8 bases between. In nucleotides, the CDR3 is TGTGCCTGGAGTGTACAGCGGGATCAGCCCCAGCATTTT. Residues: CAWSVQRDQPQHF.

The CDR3 loop is CASSAGQGWNTGELFF. CDR3 nucleotides: TGTGCCAGCAGCGCCGGACAGGGATGGAACACCGGGGAGCTGTTTTTT. The rearrangement joins TRBV9 to TRBJ2-2; 8 bases are shared with TRBD1. V lost 3 bases to trimming and J lost 1 base; unmatched junction nucleotides: 5. Germline loops: CDR1 SGDLS, CDR2 YYNGEE. The CDR3 sequence is 16 residues long. Full variable domain (outside the CDR3, taken from reference TRBV9 and TRBJ2-2): DSGVTQTPKHLITATGQRVTLRCSPRSGDLSVYWYQQSLDQGLQFLIQYYNGEERAKGNILERFSAQQFPDLHSELNLSSLELGDSALYFCASSAGQGWNTGELFFGEGSRLTVL.

Here the CDR3 reads CASSSGSAGETQYF. The CDR3 bases are TGTGCCAGCAGTTCCGGGTCCGCCGGAGAGACCCAGTACTTC. The chain links TRBV6-5 to TRBJ2-5; D gene ambiguous. Germline lookup yields CDR1 MNHEY and CDR2 SVGAGI. The CDR3 length is 14 residues. V was trimmed by 4 bases and J by 4 bases, leaving 13 bases between them.

The chain links TRBV18 to TRBJ1-1, with a weak D call TRBD1 (6 bases). The CDR3 has 17 residues. Germline V gene data show CDR1 as KGHSH and CDR2 as LQKENI. The V and J ends lost 3 bases and 1 base respectively, with 18 bases between them. The CDR3 DNA reads TGTGCCAGCTCACCCCTTCCGGGACAACTTCAGAACACTGAAGCTTTCTTT. Its translation is CASSPLPGQLQNTEAFF.

A single count supports this clone. V usage is TRBV30 and J usage is TRBJ2-1; a possible D gene is TRBD2 (6 bases). V lost 3 bases, J lost 6 bases, and 9 bases lay in between. CDR3 length: 12 residues. Germline V lookup: CDR1 GTSNPN, CDR2 SVGIG (reference sequence). The CDR3, as DNA: TGTGCCTGGAGGTGGGGGGTCAATGAGCAGTTCTTC. Translation: CAWRWGVNEQFF.

To note about this clone: A read error may account for a junction end that differs from germline. This chain connects TRBV7-7 to TRBJ2-2; D may be TRBD2 (6 bases). This CDR3 has 16 amino acids. Germline V gene sequence: CDR1 SSHAT, CDR2 FNYEAQ (reference sequence). The CDR3 spells CASSLGPGPGDGELFF. CDR3 coding DNA: TGTGCTAGCAGCTTAGGTCCAGGGCCGGGGGACGGGGAGCTGTTTTTT.

This rearrangement joins TRBV9 to TRBJ2-2; D possibly corresponds to TRBD1 (5 bases). Trimming took off 0 bases at V and 6 bases at J, with 6 bases between the two ends. Germline V gene data show CDR1 as SGDLS and CDR2 as YYNGEE. This CDR3 contains 13 residues. The CDR3 protein is CASSVVGAGELFF. CDR3 nucleotides: TGTGCCAGCAGCGTAGTAGGGGCCGGGGAGCTGTTTTTT.

The chain links TRBV6-5 to TRBJ2-5, with 8 bases lining up with TRBD2. Trimming at V came to 0 bases and at J to 4 bases, leaving 7 bases not matched to a gene. The CDR3 is 16 amino acids. CDR1 and CDR2 from the germline V gene are MNHEY and SVGAGI. As DNA, the CDR3 is TGTGCCAGCAGTTACTCGAATTTGGCGGGAGGAGAGACCCAGTACTTC. Translating gives CASSYSNLAGGETQYF.

This chain uses TRBV20-1 with TRBJ1-1; D gene unclear. Trimming shortened V by 7 bases and J by 9 bases, and 12 bases separated the two germline ends. Germline V CDR1 and CDR2: DFQATT, SNEGSKA (reference sequence). This CDR3 contains 10 residues. CDR3 sequence (DNA): TGCAGTGTTAAAAGCAGGAAAGCTTTCTTT. This translates into CSVKSRKAFF.

The chain links TRBV14 to TRBJ1-4; TRBD1 is a possible D gene (5 bases). Germline assignment: CDR1 SGHDN and CDR2 FVKESK. CDR3 size: 13 residues. The V and J ends lost 1 base and 5 bases respectively, with 5 bases between them. CDR3 bases: TGTGCCAGCAGCCAAGGGACAAATGAAAAACTGTTTTTT. Its translation is CASSQGTNEKLFF. The full variable domain, completed using reference TRBV14 and TRBJ1-4, is EAGVTQFPSHSVIEKGQTVTLRCDPISGHDNLYWYRRVMGKEIKFLLHFVKESKQDESGMPNNRFLAERTGGTYSTLKVQPAELEDSGVYFCASSQGTNEKLFFGSGTQLSVL.

This clone occurred once. The CDR3, as DNA: TGTGCCAGGGGACAGGGGACCGGGGAGCTGTTTTTT. As protein: CARGQGTGELFF. V and J are TRBV30 and TRBJ2-2, with TRBD1 identical over 10 bases. From germline, CDR1 is GTSNPN and CDR2 SVGIG (reference sequence). With V trimmed by 8 bases and J by 5 bases, 2 bases remained unmatched. CDR3 size: 12 residues.

CDR3 amino acids: CASSFGYNEQFF. The CDR3 DNA reads TGTGCCAGCAGCTTCGGTTACAATGAGCAGTTCTTC. The genes are TRBV7-8 and TRBJ2-1; D is undetermined. The CDR3 is made up of 12 amino acids. Germline V CDR1 and CDR2: SGHVS, FQNEAQ. The V and J ends lost 3 bases and 4 bases respectively, with 4 bases between them.